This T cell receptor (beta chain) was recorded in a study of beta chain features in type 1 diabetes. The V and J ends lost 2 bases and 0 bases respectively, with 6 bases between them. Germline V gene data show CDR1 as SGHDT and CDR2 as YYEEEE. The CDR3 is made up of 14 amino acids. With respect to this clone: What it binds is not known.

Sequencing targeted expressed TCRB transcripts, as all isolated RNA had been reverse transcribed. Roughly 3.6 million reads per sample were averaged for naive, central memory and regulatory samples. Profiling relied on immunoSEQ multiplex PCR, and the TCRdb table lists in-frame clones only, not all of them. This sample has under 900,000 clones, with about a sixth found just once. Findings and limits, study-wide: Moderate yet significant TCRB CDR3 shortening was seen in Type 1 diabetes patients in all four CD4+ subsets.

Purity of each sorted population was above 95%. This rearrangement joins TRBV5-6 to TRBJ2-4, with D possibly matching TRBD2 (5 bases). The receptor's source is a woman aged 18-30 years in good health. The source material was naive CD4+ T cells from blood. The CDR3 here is CASSFGLAKNIQYF. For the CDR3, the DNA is TGTGCCAGCAGCTTCGGACTAGCCAAAAACATTCAGTACTTC.